This TCR beta chain came from a study of blood T cell repertoires in COVID-19. About the research overall: T cells, B-cell-depleted T cells, or PBMCs provided the cDNA or gDNA that served as material.

This clone came up once. This CDR3 is built from 13 residues. The ends were cut back, 4 bases at V and 4 bases at J, with 9 bases in the middle. Germline assignment: CDR1 SGHKS and CDR2 YYEKEE (reference sequence). Using immunoSEQ multiplex PCR, the repertoire was profiled, and TCRdb retains in-frame clones only, with some absent. The sample records about 300,000 clones, just over 85% being singletons. The chain links TRBV5-5 to TRBJ1-3; D unresolved. Specimen: PBMCs or T cells enriched from blood (not recorded which). The sequence derives from a woman aged 18-29 years who had recovered from COVID-19. CDR3 nucleotides: TGTGCCAGCAGCCTTCTCGAGGGAAACACCATATATTTT. Translating it yields CASSLLEGNTIYF.